This TCR beta chain was recovered during a study of OX40 agonist ivuxolimab in advanced cancers. Study summary: A partial response was reached by three patients: one with hepatocellular carcinoma and two with cutaneous melanoma.

The protocol was immunoSEQ multiplex PCR, while the TCRdb copy is restricted to in-frame clones and leaves out a portion. The sample consists of under 70,000 clones, about 89% of them appearing once. The specimen comprised CD4+ or CD8+ T cells sorted from blood, sampled in a trial of the OX40 agonist ivuxolimab. The clonotype comes from an adult with an advanced solid tumor such as melanoma, head and neck, liver or kidney cancer.

This CDR3 is CASSLAAEETQYF. The CDR3 nucleotides are TGTGCCAGCAGTCTAGCGGCCGAAGAGACCCAGTACTTC. The rearrangement joins TRBV2 to TRBJ2-5, with TRBD2 matching over 7 bases. V was clipped by 5 bases and J by 3 bases; unmatched bases: 3. The CDR3 consists of 13 residues. CDR1 and CDR2 (germline): SNHLY, FYNNEI. Drawing the rest from reference TRBV2 and TRBJ2-5, the complete variable domain is EPEVTQTPSHQVTQMGQEVILRCVPISNHLYFYWYRQILGQKVEFLVSFYNNEISEKSEIFDDQFSVERPDGSNFTLKIRSTKLEDSAMYFCASSLAAEETQYFGPGTRLLVL.